This T cell receptor beta chain came from a study of blood T cell repertoires in COVID-19. The study drew participants aged about 18 to 89 years from approximately 23 US areas. The recovered donors of Cohort 3 showed two negative PCRs, clearance, or symptom resolution. V gave up 5 bases and J gave up 0 bases, with 14 bases separating them. Germline CDR1 reads MDHEN; CDR2 reads SYDVKM. This CDR3 comprises 16 residues. Data came from immunoSEQ multiplex PCR; TCRdb stores just in-frame clones and leaves some out. This sample has 200,000 to 300,000 clones, with around 89% found just once. Material for sequencing was PBMCs or T cells enriched from blood (not recorded which). This receptor was obtained from a woman aged 25-40 years who had recovered from COVID-19. The chain joins TRBV28 to TRBJ1-5; D call uncertain. CDR3 sequence (DNA): TGTGCCAGCAGTCCCACCGGAGGGTTTAGCAATCAGCCCCAGCATTTT. This gives the protein CASSPTGGFSNQPQHF.